This TCR beta chain was found in a study of shared clonotypes between healthy human individuals. After removal of 6 bases from V and 7 bases from J, the junction contained 11 bases not matched to a gene. Germline-derived CDR1 and CDR2 are MNHEY and SMNVEV (reference sequence). The CDR3 covers 15 residues. CD45RO-negative, CCR7-selected cells formed the naive CD8 fraction, which excluded terminally differentiated effector memory CD45RA+ cells. Assay used: immunoSEQ multiplex PCR; TCRdb lists only in-frame clones, some missing. The profile shows about 2 million clones, around 96% of them singletons. The receptor was derived from a man in his late teens or twenties in good health. The chain links TRBV27 to TRBJ2-1; 8 bases line up with TRBD2. The material sequenced was naive CD8+ T cells sorted from blood. The CDR3 nucleotides are TGTGCCAGCAGGCCCTTGGCCAGCGGGGGTAATGAGCAGTTCTTC. It codes for CASRPLASGGNEQFF.